The clone carrying this T cell receptor beta chain was seen once. The antigen is unknown. This entry is derived from a study of PD-1 blockade in classical Hodgkin lymphoma. Study outcomes and limitations: TCR diversity rose significantly by C4D1 in CD4+ but not CD8+ cells. The drivers behind the repertoire differences, possibly disease activity or prior therapy, remain undefined. Relapsed/refractory patients reportedly had the lowest baseline TCR diversity, below newly diagnosed patients, who were below healthy donors.

Profiling relied on immunoSEQ multiplex PCR, and the TCRdb table lists in-frame clones only, not all of them. The repertoire holds about 98,000 clones, with 92% as singletons. Each of the patients experienced relapse following autologous stem cell transplantation, and their brentuximab vedotin exposure differed. Complete response, partial response or progressive disease was each patient's best response. The germline V gene encodes CDR1 LNHDA and CDR2 SQIVND (reference sequence). The CDR3 has 16 residues. V gave up 5 bases and J gave up 5 bases; unmatched junction bases: 9. This chain joins TRBV19 and TRBJ1-1, with 12 bases aligning to TRBD1. The sequences come from peripheral blood mononuclear cells (PBMCs), collected at baseline. This sequence originates from a human donor with classical Hodgkin lymphoma. The CDR3 sequence: CASSPRGQGASTEAFF. DNA of the CDR3: TGTGCCAGTAGTCCCCGGGGACAGGGGGCGAGTACTGAAGCTTTCTTT.